Listed here are 20 T cell receptor gamma chains from one sample, sequenced in a study of gamma-delta chains in newborns, infants, children. TCRdb applied CATT to the reads for clone calling. The table has hundreds of gamma-chain clones, roughly two fifths seen once. Specimen: blood. These receptors were obtained from a child who was a newborn, infant or young child, either healthy, febrile or measles-vaccinated (not recorded which).

The V call is TRGV3, the J call TRGJP1. In the absence of a J gene in TCRdb, the DNA was matched to germline to assign it here. Looked up from germline, CDR1 is VTNTFY and CDR2 is YDVSTARD (reference sequence). The CDR3 has 15 amino acids. Unmatched junction bases numbered 7, after V lost 0 bases and J lost 6 bases. CDR3 protein: CATWDRRAAGWFKIF. The CDR3, as DNA: TGTGCCACCTGGGACAGGCGGGCCGCTGGTTGGTTCAAGATATTT.

On this clone itself: This may arise from a read error, as a much more abundant clone is one base away. The chain couples TRGV5 to TRGJP2. Since TCRdb gives no J gene, matching the DNA to germline was used here to assign it. The CDR3 has 17 residues. CDR1 VINAFY and CDR2 YDVSNSKD come from the germline V gene. CDR3 coding DNA: TGTGCCGCCTGGGACGGCACCCTCACTAGTAGTGATTGGATCAAGACGTTT. Translated: CAAWDGTLTSSDWIKTF.

A remark on this clone: A read error may account for a junction end that differs from germline. Other DNA sequences within the sample encode an identical CDR3. The chain couples TRGV9 to TRGJP. TCRdb offers no J gene call, so here the DNA was matched to germline to obtain one. The CDR3 is 15 residues long. The germline V gene encodes CDR1 GITISATS and CDR2 ISYDGTV (reference sequence). CDR3: CALWEIGLGKKIKVF. In nucleotides, the CDR3 is TGTGCCTTGTGGGAGATAGGGTTGGGGAAAAAAATCAAGGTATTT.

Relative to its sample, this clone is large. The chain links TRGV9 to TRGJP. The junction had 4 bases not matched to a gene; V was cut back by 1 base and J by 4 bases. The CDR3 runs to 17 residues. Per the germline V gene, CDR1 is GITISATS and CDR2 is ISYDGTV (reference sequence). In DNA form, the CDR3 reads TGTGCCTTGTGGGAGGTCTCTCAAGAGTTGGGCAAAAAAATCAAGGTATTT. It translates to CALWEVSQELGKKIKVF.

Notes on this clone: This may be a read error: a much more frequent sequence differs by one nucleotide. The chain has TRGV2 and TRGJP2. The J gene was missing in TCRdb and was found by matching the end of the DNA to germline. This CDR3 comprises 14 residues. Germline V gene sequence: CDR1 EGSNGY, CDR2 YDSYNSKV. Here the CDR3 DNA reads TGTGCCACCTGGGGCGGGCCAAGGGATTGGATCAAGACGTTT. It codes for CATWGGPRDWIKTF.

This clone is large (0.1 to 1%). The sample has other DNA sequences that encode this CDR3 too. The chain links TRGV9 to TRGJP. V gave up 0 bases and J gave up 7 bases; unmatched junction bases: 3. CDR3 length: 16 residues. Germline CDR1 and CDR2: GITISATS and ISYDGTV (reference sequence). CDR3 nucleotide sequence: TGTGCCTTGTGGGAGGTGAGGGAGTTGGGCAAAAAAATCAAGGTATTT. It encodes CALWEVRELGKKIKVF.

Of note for this clone: This same CDR3 is encoded by further DNA sequences in the sample. The J gene is TRGJP, the V gene TRGV9. Germline values: CDR1 GITISATS, CDR2 ISYDGTV (reference sequence). This CDR3 region has 16 residues. V shed 1 base, J shed 10 bases, and the junction held 7 bases outside the gene matches. CDR3 sequence: CALWEVHGLGKKIKVF. The CDR3 DNA reads TGTGCCTTGTGGGAGGTTCATGGTTTGGGCAAAAAAATCAAGGTATTT.

Within the sample, this clone is large. The same CDR3 can be traced to other DNA sequences in this sample. The chain combines TRGV9 with TRGJ1 or TRGJ2. Trimming cost V 0 bases and J 12 bases; bases outside gene matches: 11. The CDR3 spans 13 residues. Germline CDR1 GITISATS, CDR2 ISYDGTV (reference sequence). As DNA, the CDR3 is TGTGCCTTGTGGGAGGTGCAAAGTTCAGGGAAACTCTTT. This encodes CALWEVQSSGKLF.

This clone was seen more than once but under ten times. The junction shows a germline mismatch at one end, possibly a read error. This chain uses TRGV2 with TRGJ1 or TRGJ2. TCRdb records no J gene; here it was assigned by comparing the DNA to germline. From germline, CDR1 is EGSNGY and CDR2 YDSYNSKV. CDR3 length: 14 residues. As DNA, the CDR3 is TGTGCCACCTGGGACGGGCTAAATTATTATGAGAAACTCTTT. It is translated as CATWDGLNYYEKLF.

This sequence joins TRGV5P and TRGJP2. No J gene is reported in TCRdb; it was inferred here by comparing the DNA with germline. TRGV5P is a listed pseudogene. This CDR3 region has 14 residues. The DNA of the CDR3 is TGTGCCACCTGGGGCGGGCCAAGGGATTGGAGCAAGACGTTT. It yields the protein CATWGGPRDWSKTF.

This clone qualifies as large. V usage is TRGV9 and J usage is TRGJ1 or TRGJ2. Matching the DNA to germline supplied the J gene, which TCRdb does not give. CDR1 is GITISATS, CDR2 ISYDGTV, per germline (reference sequence). The CDR3 spans 12 residues. Germline trimming cut 3 bases from V and 5 bases from J; bases unmatched to any gene: 4. CDR3: CALWESHYKKLF. CDR3 DNA: TGTGCCTTGTGGGAGTCGCATTATAAGAAACTCTTT.

By sample fraction, this clone is large. This sequence joins TRGV9 and TRGJP. The CDR3 spans 18 residues. V was pared by 0 bases and J by 7 bases, with 9 bases of the junction left unmatched. Germline V lookup: CDR1 GITISATS, CDR2 ISYDGTV (reference sequence). The CDR3 sequence: CALWEVYNPELGKKIKVF. The DNA for the CDR3 is TGTGCCTTGTGGGAGGTGTATAACCCCGAGTTGGGCAAAAAAATCAAGGTATTT.

The chain couples TRGV9 to TRGJP. TCRdb carries no J gene annotation; the J gene was assigned here by matching the DNA with germline. Germline assignment: CDR1 GITISATS and CDR2 ISYDGTV (reference sequence). With V trimmed by 5 bases and J by 4 bases, 2 bases remained unmatched. The CDR3 consists of 15 residues. This chain's CDR3 is CALWGQELGKKIKVF. For the CDR3, the DNA is TGTGCCTTGTGGGGTCAAGAGTTGGGCAAAAAAATCAAGGTATTT.

Of note for this clone: This may arise from a read error, as a much more abundant clone is one base away. Other DNA sequences of this sample code for an identical CDR3. The genes are TRGV9 and TRGJ1 or TRGJ2. The CDR3 is 13 residues long. Germline CDR1 reads GITISATS; CDR2 reads ISYDGTV (reference sequence). The trim removed 0 bases at V and 12 bases at J, leaving 11 bases unmatched. The CDR3 bases are TGTGCCTTGTGGGAGGTGCAGAGTTCAGGGAAACTCTTT. Protein product: CALWEVQSSGKLF.

By share, this clone counts as large. This sequence joins TRGV9 and TRGJ1 or TRGJ2. The CDR3 loop spans 12 amino acids. From germline, CDR1 is GITISATS and CDR2 ISYDGTV (reference sequence). The ends lost 4 bases at V and 4 bases at J; junction bases unmatched: 4. Here the CDR3 reads CALWDSYYKKLF. In DNA, the CDR3 is TGTGCCTTGTGGGACAGCTATTATAAGAAACTCTTT.

In this sample, this clone is large. The gene calls are TRGV9 and TRGJP. Germline V gene data show CDR1 as GITISATS and CDR2 as ISYDGTV (reference sequence). V lost 2 bases to trimming and J lost 2 bases; unmatched junction nucleotides: 3. CDR3 size: 17 residues. This chain's CDR3 is CALWEGRQELGKKIKVF. As DNA, the CDR3 is TGTGCCTTGTGGGAGGGCCGGCAAGAGTTGGGCAAAAAAATCAAGGTATTT.

This clone was observed a few times. A much larger clone differs by one base, so this may be a read error. Other DNA sequences from this sample encode an identical CDR3 as well. The rearrangement uses TRGV2 and TRGJP2. This CDR3 is built from 14 residues. CDR1 and CDR2 from the germline V gene are EGSNGY and YDSYNSKV. The CDR3 reads CATWDGPRDWIKTF. CDR3 DNA: TGTGCCACCTGGGACGGGCCAAGGGATTGGATCAAGACGTTC.

A note on this clone: A much larger clone differs by one base, so this may be a read error. V and J are TRGV9 and TRGJP. No J gene was available from TCRdb, and it was assigned here by a germline match of the DNA. Looked up from germline, CDR1 is GITISATS and CDR2 is ISYDGTV (reference sequence). The CDR3 consists of 17 residues. This chain's CDR3 is CALWEVTQELGKKTKVF. CDR3 coding DNA: TGTGCCTTGTGGGAGGTGACTCAAGAGTTGGGCAAAAAAACCAAGGTATTT.

This clone has only a few counts. A far larger clone is a single base away, which makes a read error likely. The V gene is TRGV8, the J gene TRGJP1. TCRdb leaves out the J gene; it was filled in here by matching the DNA to germline. Looked up from germline, CDR1 is VENAVY and CDR2 is YDSYNSRV. CDR3 length equals 13 residues. The chain's CDR3 is CATWDTTGWFKIF. The CDR3 region has the DNA TGCGCCACCTGGGATACCACTGGTTGGTTCAAGATATTT.

With respect to this clone: A read error is possible here, since a much larger clone lies one base away. The chain links TRGV2 to TRGJP1. CDR3 length equals 14 residues. Germline V gives CDR1 EGSNGY, CDR2 YDSYNSKV. The CDR3 nucleotides are TGTGCCACCTGGGACGAGACCACTGTTTGGTTCAAGATATTT. Amino acids: CATWDETTVWFKIF.